This is a list of T cell receptor beta chains from one sample in a study of blood T cell repertoires in COVID-19. Assay: immunoSEQ multiplex PCR; the TCRdb copy retains only in-frame clones and omits some. Of approximately 180,000 clones listed, 70% to 90% are singletons. The sequenced sample was peripheral blood. The receptor source for this set is a human donor in a cohort sampled during active COVID-19. Both conserved end residues are part of each CDR3. The D gene is left open where the match is weak. For some rows the clone size is stated as once, few or many, or as a class when expanded; others skip it.

abundance,d_gene,j_gene,v_gene,CDR3nt,CDR3aa
NA,NA,TRBJ1-1,TRBV3-1/TRBV3-2,TGTGCCAGCAGCCAGGGAGGGTGGGGGACTGAAGCTTTCTTT,CASSQGGWGTEAFF
NA,NA,TRBJ2-5,TRBV18,TGTGCCAGCTCACTCGGACAGCAAGAGACCCAGTACTTC,CASSLGQQETQYF
NA,TRBD2,TRBJ2-5,TRBV10-2,TGCGCCAGCAGCGGGGGGTACCAAGAGACCCAGTACTTC,CASSGGYQETQYF
NA,TRBD1,TRBJ2-1,TRBV6-2/TRBV6-3,TGTGCCAGCAGTTACTCGAGAACGGGACAGGACCCTAATGAGCAGTTCTTC,CASSYSRTGQDPNEQFF
once,NA,TRBJ2-1,TRBV28,TGTGCCAGCAGGGGCCGGGGTCAGAGATACAATGAGCAGTTCTTC,CASRGRGQRYNEQFF
NA,TRBD1,TRBJ1-1,TRBV7-9,TGTGCCAGCAGCGACCCGACAGGGTGGAACACTGAAGCTTTCTTT,CASSDPTGWNTEAFF
NA,NA,TRBJ2-1,TRBV2,TGTGCCAGCAAGCCTAGCATTTTGGATGAGCAGTTCTTC,CASKPSILDEQFF
NA,NA,TRBJ1-3,TRBV12-2,TGTGCAAGTCGCCCACTTGGGAGGGGTCGGGAAAACTCTGGAAACACCATATATTTT,CASRPLGRGRENSGNTIYF
NA,NA,TRBJ2-4,TRBV19,TGTGCCAGTAGTATATGGGGGGGGCCCCAGTACTTC,CASSIWGGPQYF
NA,NA,TRBJ2-7,TRBV30,TGTGCCTGGAGTGTACAGGGATACTACGAGCAGTACTTC,CAWSVQGYYEQYF
few,TRBD2,TRBJ2-3,TRBV18,TGTGCCAGCTCACCACCGAGGACTAGCGGATCCACAGATACGCAGTATTTT,CASSPPRTSGSTDTQYF
NA,NA,TRBJ2-2,TRBV10-3,TGTGCCATCAATCCCGGGACACTCAACACCGGGGAGCTGTTTTTT,CAINPGTLNTGELFF
NA,TRBD2,TRBJ2-2,TRBV5-6,TGTGCCAGCAGCCACTGGACTAGCGGGAGGGACAGCGGGGAGCTGTTTTTT,CASSHWTSGRDSGELFF
NA,NA,TRBJ1-1,TRBV9,TGTGCCAGCAGCTTTCACCAGGGTACTGAAGCTTTCTTT,CASSFHQGTEAFF
once,TRBD2,TRBJ2-1,TRBV5-4,TGTGCCAGCAGCTTGGGGGGGGGTACCTACAATGAGCAGTTCTTC,CASSLGGGTYNEQFF
NA,NA,TRBJ2-7,TRBV7-2,TGTGCCAGCAGCCCCAGCCCGGGGTACGAGCAGTACTTC,CASSPSPGYEQYF
NA,TRBD1,TRBJ1-4,TRBV5-5,TGTGCCAGCAGCCGTCGACAGGGGCAAAGCGAAAAACTGTTTTTT,CASSRRQGQSEKLFF
NA,TRBD2,TRBJ2-1,TRBV7-9,TGTGCCAGCAGCCTGAGAGCGGGGGGCAGGAATGAGCAGTTCTTC,CASSLRAGGRNEQFF
few,NA,TRBJ1-6,TRBV18,TGTGCCAGCTCACCAGGCAGGACAGATAATTCACCCCTCCACTTT,CASSPGRTDNSPLHF
NA,TRBD2,TRBJ2-2,TRBV10-2,TGCGCCACCCAAGGTGGGACTAGCGTCCGGACCGGGGAGCTGTTTTTT,CATQGGTSVRTGELFF
NA,NA,TRBJ1-1,TRBV10-2,TGCGCCAGCCAGATACAAAAGAACACTGAAGCTTTCTTT,CASQIQKNTEAFF
NA,TRBD2,TRBJ2-1,TRBV28,TGTGCCAGCAGCACCCCACGGGAGGAAACCTACAATGAGCAGTTCTTC,CASSTPREETYNEQFF
NA,NA,TRBJ2-1,TRBV6-5,TGTGCCAGCAGTTACGGCCCAACTAGAATTGGGCAGTTCTTC,CASSYGPTRIGQFF
NA,NA,TRBJ2-1,TRBV7-2,TGTGCCAGCAGCTTAGGGGGGGGCGGTACCTACAATGAGCAGTTCTTC,CASSLGGGGTYNEQFF
NA,NA,TRBJ2-7,TRBV5-4,TGTGCCAGCAGCTTAAAACTAGAAAGTTTCTACGAGCAGTACTTC,CASSLKLESFYEQYF
NA,NA,TRBJ1-2,TRBV2,TGTGCCAGCAGTGCGGACACCGGAATAAGTTATGGCTACACCTTC,CASSADTGISYGYTF
few,TRBD1,TRBJ2-1,TRBV9,TGTGCCAGCAGCCCCTGGACAGGGGGCAATGAGCAGTTCTTC,CASSPWTGGNEQFF
NA,NA,TRBJ2-3,TRBV7-6,TGTGCCAGCAGACTCGCTAGCACAGATACGCAGTATTTT,CASRLASTDTQYF
NA,TRBD1,TRBJ2-5,TRBV19,TGTGCCAGTAGTGAGACAGGGGGCGCTCGGACCCAGTACTTC,CASSETGGARTQYF
NA,NA,TRBJ1-1,TRBV3-1/TRBV3-2,TGTGCCAGCAGTCGCCCGGGAGGAGCCACTGAAGCTTTCTTT,CASSRPGGATEAFF
NA,TRBD1,TRBJ2-6,TRBV5-1,TGCGCCAGCAGTATAGACAGGGCTGGGGCCAACGTCCTGACTTTC,CASSIDRAGANVLTF
NA,NA,TRBJ1-1,TRBV7-2,TGTGCCAGCAGCCCTACAAGAGGGAACACTGAAGCTTTCTTT,CASSPTRGNTEAFF
NA,TRBD1,TRBJ1-2,TRBV15,TGTGCCACCAGCCCCGGGACAGGGACTTATGGCTACACCTTC,CATSPGTGTYGYTF
NA,TRBD1,TRBJ1-1,TRBV19,TGTGCCAGTAGGAAGGACAGGGGGCGGGGAGCTTTCTTT,CASRKDRGRGAFF
NA,NA,TRBJ2-7,TRBV2,TGTGCCAGCAAGGGGGACGGGACCTCCTACGAGCAGTACTTC,CASKGDGTSYEQYF
NA,TRBD1,TRBJ2-3,TRBV6-1,TGTGCCAGCAGTGAAAACAGGGGGACAGATACGCAGTATTTT,CASSENRGTDTQYF
few,NA,TRBJ2-1,TRBV5-1,TGCGCCAGCAGCTTAGGGGGCTCCTACAATGAGCAGTTCTTC,CASSLGGSYNEQFF
NA,NA,TRBJ1-1,TRBV7-9,TGTGCCAGCAGCCCTTCCGCTGAAGCTTTCTTT,CASSPSAEAFF
NA,NA,TRBJ2-5,TRBV9,TGTGCCAGCAGCGTAGTCGGGGGTCAAGAGACCCAGTACTTC,CASSVVGGQETQYF
NA,NA,TRBJ1-5,TRBV30,TGTGCCTGGAGTGTAGCCAGGAATCAGCCCCAGCATTTT,CAWSVARNQPQHF
NA,NA,TRBJ1-6,TRBV6-5,TGTGCCAGCAGTTACTCGTTGGGCCCCGAAGGACCCCTCCACTTT,CASSYSLGPEGPLHF
NA,TRBD1,TRBJ2-1,TRBV18,TGTGCCAGCTCACCGCCGGGACAGGTCATGAGCACCTACAATGAGCAGTTCTTC,CASSPPGQVMSTYNEQFF
NA,TRBD1,TRBJ2-1,TRBV5-6,TGTGCCAGCAGCTTTACGTCGGTCCTGGCACAGGGGGGAAGTGAGCAGTTCTTC,CASSFTSVLAQGGSEQFF
NA,NA,TRBJ1-1,TRBV7-8,TGTGCCAGCAGCTTTGTGGGGGGCACTGAAGCTTTCTTT,CASSFVGGTEAFF
NA,TRBD1,TRBJ2-5,TRBV5-4,TGTGCCAGCAGCTTACCCGGGACAGTTCAAGAGACCCAGTACTTC,CASSLPGTVQETQYF
NA,TRBD1,TRBJ2-3,TRBV2,TGTGCCAGCTCGCGGGACAGGGGCACAGATACGCAGTATTTT,CASSRDRGTDTQYF
NA,NA,TRBJ1-3,TRBV18,TGTGCCAGCTCACCGAAACAGGGAAACCCTGGAAACACCATATATTTT,CASSPKQGNPGNTIYF
NA,TRBD2,TRBJ2-7,TRBV7-2,TGTGCCAGCAGCTTCGGACTAGCCCATGTGAGAACCTACGAGCAGTACTTC,CASSFGLAHVRTYEQYF
NA,NA,TRBJ2-1,TRBV12-3/TRBV12-4,TGTGCCAGCAGTAGGGGCGATGAGCAGTTCTTC,CASSRGDEQFF
NA,TRBD2,TRBJ2-1,TRBV6-2/TRBV6-3,TGTGCCAGCAGTTACTCGACCGGCCGGCTAGCGGGGGAGTACAATGAGCAGTTCTTC,CASSYSTGRLAGEYNEQFF
NA,TRBD1,TRBJ1-6,TRBV28,TGTGCCAGCAGCTCCCCCGGGACAGGGGCAAGATCACCCCTCCACTTT,CASSSPGTGARSPLHF
NA,TRBD1,TRBJ1-5,TRBV27,TGTGCCAGCAGTTCCAGTTGGACAGGGGCCGCCGGGTCGCCCCAGCATTTT,CASSSSWTGAAGSPQHF
NA,TRBD2,TRBJ2-3,TRBV9,TGTGCCAGCAGCGTAGAGGGCGGGGGGAGCACAGATACGCAGTATTTT,CASSVEGGGSTDTQYF
NA,NA,TRBJ2-1,TRBV9,TGTGCCAGCAGCGTAGGAGGGTTCAATGAGCAGTTCTTC,CASSVGGFNEQFF
NA,NA,TRBJ2-3,TRBV11-3,TGTGCCAGCAGCTACAGGGTTGGGGAATGGCAGTATTTT,CASSYRVGEWQYF
NA,NA,TRBJ1-4,TRBV10-2,TGCGCCAGCCGAGAGGGGCGGGGGTCTTCGCTGTTTTTT,CASREGRGSSLFF
NA,TRBD2,TRBJ2-1,TRBV4-3,TGCGCCAGCAGCCTTACCTTAGCGGGAGTCTATGAGCAGTTCTTC,CASSLTLAGVYEQFF
NA,TRBD1,TRBJ1-5,TRBV9,TGTGCCAGCAGCCCAGGGGGTGAGGACGCCCCTAATCAGCCCCAGCATTTT,CASSPGGEDAPNQPQHF
NA,TRBD1,TRBJ1-2,TRBV5-1,TGCGCCAGCAGCTTGGCCTTGGGACAGGGTGGGTCGAACTATGGCTACACCTTC,CASSLALGQGGSNYGYTF
NA,NA,TRBJ2-1,TRBV7-2,TGTGCCAGCAGCCCCGGTGTCGGTGAGCAGTTCTTC,CASSPGVGEQFF